The 21 T cell receptor beta chains below were found in one sample sequenced in a study of blood T cell repertoires in COVID-19 (dated by TCRdb to 2020 to 2022). Libraries were prepared through the immunoSEQ multiplex PCR assay. Sourced from immuneACCESS, this table was stored by TCRdb with only in-frame sequences that have V and J called. A share of the clones is absent; for the studies checked, an unresolved V gene accounts for under half, and the remainder has no known explanation. A total of about 240,000 clones appear in this sample, around four fifths of them only once. The ten largest clonotypes hold 6% to 7% of the sample. Sample: peripheral blood. The receptors come from an older woman with active or convalescent COVID-19.

This rearrangement joins TRBV7-8 to TRBJ2-1, with 13 positions matching TRBD2. Trimming at V came to 5 bases and at J to 6 bases, leaving 13 bases not matched to a gene. This CDR3 has 18 residues. CDR1 SGHVS and CDR2 FQNEAQ come from the germline V gene. CDR3: CASSPHRLAGGFSNEQFF. As DNA, the CDR3 is TGTGCCAGCAGCCCCCACCGACTAGCGGGGGGATTTTCCAATGAGCAGTTCTTC. Looking up the rest from reference TRBV7-8 and TRBJ2-1 gives the full variable domain: GAGVSQSPRYKVAKRGQDVALRCDPISGHVSLFWYQQALGQGPEFLTYFQNEAQLDKSGLPSDRFFAERPEGSVSTLKIQRTQQEDSAVYLCASSPHRLAGGFSNEQFFGPGTRLTVL.

The V gene is TRBV6-5, the J gene TRBJ1-2; 9 bases are a match to TRBD1. The germline V gene encodes CDR1 MNHEY and CDR2 SVGAGI. V shed 6 bases, J shed 8 bases, and the junction held 4 bases outside the gene matches. The CDR3 covers 12 residues. This CDR3 reads CASSGQGMGYTF. The CDR3 region has the DNA TGTGCCAGCAGCGGACAGGGGATGGGCTACACCTTC.

This clone was seen just once. The rearrangement joins TRBV18 to TRBJ2-7; D possibly corresponds to TRBD2 (6 bases). Trimming shortened V by 3 bases and J by 5 bases, and 8 bases separated the two germline ends. This CDR3 is 12 amino acids long. CDR1 and CDR2 (germline): KGHSH, LQKENI. The DNA of the CDR3 is TGTGCCAGCTCACCGGAGGGGAACGAGCAGTACGTC. Its translation is CASSPEGNEQYV.

This rearrangement joins TRBV18 to TRBJ2-1, with D possibly TRBD1 on 6 matching bases. V was pared by 6 bases and J by 5 bases, with 17 bases between. Germline V lookup: CDR1 KGHSH, CDR2 LQKENI. The CDR3 is 15 residues long. The CDR3 region is CASSLNRAGNNEQFF. CDR3 nucleotide sequence: TGTGCCAGCTCCCTTAACAGGGCAGGGAACAATGAGCAGTTCTTC.

This chain uses TRBV2 with TRBJ1-3; 8 bases match TRBD1. This CDR3 has 17 residues. CDR1 is SNHLY and CDR2 is FYNNEI in the germline V gene. The J segment lost 0 bases and the V segment lost 8 bases, leaving 12 bases of the junction unmatched. The CDR3 spells CASELGGTGPSGNTIYF. The CDR3 nucleotides are TGTGCCAGCGAGTTGGGTGGGACAGGACCCTCTGGAAACACCATATATTTT.

The chain carries TRBV7-3 and TRBJ2-3; D call uncertain. The CDR3 is made up of 14 amino acids. Germline CDR1 is SGHTA and CDR2 is FQGTGA. Between the trimmed V and J ends, which lost 0 bases and 1 base, there was a span of 5 bases. CDR3 sequence reads: CASSLTAGTDTQYF. CDR3 sequence (DNA): TGTGCCAGCAGCTTAACGGCGGGCACAGATACGCAGTATTTT.

This clone was seen a handful of times. The chain is built from TRBV10-2 and TRBJ1-5; TRBD1 is a possible D gene (5 bases). CDR1 is WSHSY, CDR2 SAAADI, per germline. The CDR3 length is 14 residues. V was trimmed by 5 bases and J by 3 bases, leaving 11 bases between them. CDR3: CASSMTAYNQPQHF. The CDR3 DNA reads as TGCGCCAGCAGTATGACAGCTTACAATCAGCCCCAGCATTTT.

This clone was recorded once. The chain carries TRBV7-8 and TRBJ2-7; D gene ambiguous. This CDR3 comprises 16 residues. Germline CDR1 is SGHVS and CDR2 is FQNEAQ. Trimming removed 5 bases from V and 0 bases from J, with 17 bases in between. The CDR3 protein is CASSLGPGRNSYEQYF. Written as DNA, the CDR3 is TGTGCCAGCAGCCTAGGACCAGGCAGGAACTCCTACGAGCAGTACTTC.

This sequence joins TRBV18 and TRBJ1-4; possible D gene TRBD1, 6 bases. Between the trimmed V and J ends, which lost 1 base and 2 bases, there was a span of 8 bases. Germline CDR1 reads KGHSH; CDR2 reads LQKENI. There are 15 residues in the CDR3. Written as DNA, the CDR3 is TGTGCCAGCTCACCACGGGGGGGCACTAATGAAAAACTGTTTTTT. This gives the protein CASSPRGGTNEKLFF.

CDR3 nucleotides: TGTGCCAGTAGTAGGGGACAGGGTGAAGCTTTCTTT. Translated, it gives CASSRGQGEAFF. The chain joins TRBV19 to TRBJ1-1; 9 nucleotides line up with TRBD1. The CDR3 is 12 residues long. Trimming at V came to 4 bases and at J to 7 bases, leaving 1 base not matched to a gene. The germline CDR1 and CDR2 sequences are LNHDA and SQIVND (reference sequence).

V and J are TRBV5-5 and TRBJ2-7; TRBD2 matches 10 bases. The CDR3 loop spans 16 amino acids. CDR1 is SGHKS, CDR2 YYEKEE, per germline (reference sequence). Germline trimming cut 4 bases from V and 3 bases from J; bases unmatched to any gene: 10. The CDR3 loop is CASSNGLAEIIYEQYF. The CDR3 DNA sequence: TGTGCCAGCAGCAACGGACTAGCGGAGATAATCTACGAGCAGTACTTC.

The chain is built from TRBV10-3 and TRBJ2-5; a weak D match, TRBD1 (5 bases). The CDR3 consists of 17 residues. Trimming stripped 2 bases from V and 4 bases from J, with 20 bases between. The germline V gene encodes CDR1 ENHRY and CDR2 SYGVKD. CDR3 in DNA: TGTGCCATCAGTGAGCAGCACGTGACAGTCCCGGGAGAGACCCAGTACTTC. It is translated as CAISEQHVTVPGETQYF.

J is TRBJ2-1 and V is TRBV9; 7 nucleotides match TRBD2. Trimming cost V 0 bases and J 4 bases; bases outside gene matches: 4. The CDR3 consists of 15 residues. Germline V gene lookup returns CDR1 SGDLS and CDR2 YYNGEE. CDR3 coding DNA: TGTGCCAGCAGCGTAGAAGTGGGGGGGTACAATGAGCAGTTCTTC. This translates into CASSVEVGGYNEQFF. Full variable domain (rest looked up from reference TRBV9 and TRBJ2-1): DSGVTQTPKHLITATGQRVTLRCSPRSGDLSVYWYQQSLDQGLQFLIQYYNGEERAKGNILERFSAQQFPDLHSELNLSSLELGDSALYFCASSVEVGGYNEQFFGPGTRLTVL.

The chain recombines TRBV19 with TRBJ2-5, with 12 bases fitting TRBD2. The CDR3 is made up of 16 amino acids. Germline CDR1 is LNHDA and CDR2 is SQIVND (reference sequence). V trimming: 5 bases; J trimming: 1 base; junction bases outside the gene matches: 5. The CDR3 DNA follows: TGTGCCAGTAGTCGTAGACTAGCGGGAGCCCAAGAGACCCAGTACTTC. Protein sequence: CASSRRLAGAQETQYF.

This clone was seen a handful of times. The genes are TRBV5-5 and TRBJ1-1; TRBD1 agrees at 8 bases. CDR1 is SGHKS, CDR2 YYEKEE, per germline (reference sequence). V shed 2 bases and J 3 bases; nucleotides not matched to a gene: 9. This CDR3 is 16 amino acids long. The chain's CDR3 is CASSLGQGGVDTEAFF. CDR3 in DNA: TGTGCCAGCAGCTTAGGACAGGGTGGAGTGGACACTGAAGCTTTCTTT.

This clone appeared once. J is TRBJ2-2 and V is TRBV19; 14 bases are shared with TRBD2. The V gene's germline CDR1 is LNHDA and CDR2 SQIVND (reference sequence). This CDR3 is built from 14 residues. V was pared by 8 bases and J by 10 bases, with 6 bases of the junction left unmatched. In DNA, the CDR3 is TGTGCCAGTGGGGAGGGACTAGCGGGAGTGGAGCTGTTTTTT. Amino acids: CASGEGLAGVELFF.

This chain joins TRBV7-2 and TRBJ2-5; perhaps TRBD2 as D (6 bases). The CDR3 totals 13 residues. V was trimmed by 2 bases and J by 5 bases, leaving 9 bases between them. Germline V gives CDR1 SGHTA, CDR2 FQGNSA. Written as DNA, the CDR3 is TGTGCCAGCAGCTTAAATCGGGGGGAGACCCAGTACTTC. This encodes CASSLNRGETQYF.

The rearrangement links TRBV3-1 (or the pseudogene TRBV3-2) to TRBJ2-7; tentative D call: TRBD1 (6 bases). The germline V gene encodes CDR1 LGHDT and CDR2 YNNKEL (reference sequence). V lost 2 bases and J 2 bases, leaving 7 bases between the germline ends. The CDR3 runs 13 residues. The CDR3 loop is CASSQWGPYEQYF. In DNA, the CDR3 is TGTGCCAGCAGCCAATGGGGGCCCTACGAGCAGTACTTC.

The chain links TRBV30 to TRBJ2-1, with D perhaps matching TRBD2 (7 bases). Germline loops: CDR1 GTSNPN, CDR2 SVGIG (reference sequence). The length of the CDR3 is 16 residues. Trimming pared 4 bases from V and 7 bases from J, leaving 23 bases between. CDR3: CAWKGRGYSDGNEQFF. In nucleotides, the CDR3 is TGTGCCTGGAAGGGGAGGGGGTACAGCGACGGGAATGAGCAGTTCTTC.

CDR3 DNA: TGTGCCAGTAGTATAGAGGCAGGGCGTATGAACACTGAAGCTTTCTTT. It codes for CASSIEAGRMNTEAFF. The chain carries TRBV19 and TRBJ1-1, with D possibly matching TRBD1 (5 bases). This CDR3 comprises 16 residues. The V gene lost 0 bases and the J gene lost 0 bases, with 11 bases spanning the gap. Germline assignment: CDR1 LNHDA and CDR2 SQIVND (reference sequence).

This clone was seen only a few times. The V call is TRBV19, the J call TRBJ2-5; 7 positions match TRBD2. The V segment lost 5 bases and the J segment 3 bases; nucleotides outside the gene matches: 12. The CDR3 is made up of 16 amino acids. The germline CDR1 and CDR2 sequences are LNHDA and SQIVND (reference sequence). This CDR3 reads CASSHHHGLGKETQYF. DNA for the CDR3: TGTGCCAGTAGTCACCACCATGGACTAGGTAAAGAGACCCAGTACTTC.